This entry concerns a single TCR beta chain. Its antigen is currently unknown. This entry comes from a study of Ad26.COV2.S vaccination and SARS-CoV-2 variants. TCRdb keeps only in-frame clones here, not all; method: immunoSEQ multiplex PCR. The table lists about 320,000 clones, just under 85% of them singletons. Described treatment: 15 to 20 received Ad26.COV2.S at low or high dose, single or two shots; about 5 received placebo; per-sample allocation not given. It was on day 63 after the first vaccine or placebo injection that samples were taken. The sample came from a Boston adult aged 18-55 years. Vaccination used an Ad26 vector expressing Wuhan-strain SARS-CoV-2 spike. Study-level findings and limits: Possibly, TCR breadth and depth analyses underestimated total T cell responses. Higher spike-specific TCR breadth was found in vaccine recipients than in placebo recipients.

The sample in question was peripheral blood, obtained in a trial of Ad26.COV2.S vaccine versus placebo. This TCR was recovered from a person between 18 and 59 years old who received the Ad26.COV2.S COVID-19 vaccine or a placebo.

CDR3 bases: TGTGCCAGCAGCCCCCCCCGGGCTAGCGGGGTGGGGAACATTCAGTACTTC. Protein product: CASSPPRASGVGNIQYF. The gene calls are TRBV9 and TRBJ2-4; TRBD2 matches at 9 bases. V dropped 4 bases and J dropped 7; count of bases not matched to a gene: 15. There are 17 residues in the CDR3. CDR1 is SGDLS, CDR2 YYNGEE, per germline.